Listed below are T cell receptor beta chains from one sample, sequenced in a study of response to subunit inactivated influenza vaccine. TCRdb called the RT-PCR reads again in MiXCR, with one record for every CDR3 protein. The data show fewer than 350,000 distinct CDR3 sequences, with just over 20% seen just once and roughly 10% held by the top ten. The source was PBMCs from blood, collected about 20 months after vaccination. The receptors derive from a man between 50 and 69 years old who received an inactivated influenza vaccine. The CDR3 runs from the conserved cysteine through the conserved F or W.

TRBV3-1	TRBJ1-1	CASSQDWGAGSEAFF
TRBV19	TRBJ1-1	CATSGTRNTEAFF
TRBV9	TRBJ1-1	CASSVVAGPNTEAFF
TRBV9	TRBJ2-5	CASSVARGPQETQYF
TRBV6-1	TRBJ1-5	CASGTGASYSNQPQHF
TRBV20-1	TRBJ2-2	CSARDFRVSTGELFF
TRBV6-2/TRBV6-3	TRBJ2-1	CASSSPREQFF
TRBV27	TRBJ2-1	CASSSGTSGDYNEQFF
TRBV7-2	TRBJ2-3	CASRLRPWGTDTQYF
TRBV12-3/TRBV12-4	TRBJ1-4	CASSPGQATNEKLFF
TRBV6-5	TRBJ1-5	CASSYLASNQPQHF